The 6 T cell receptor beta chains below all came from one sample that was sequenced in a study of cytomegalovirus exposure and HLA in healthy donors. A multiplex PCR was run with 60 Vbeta primers and 13 Jbeta primers. Clones were read by immunoSEQ multiplex PCR, and TCRdb kept only the in-frame ones, dropping some. The sample lists about 95,000 clones, about 76% occurring once. Sequencing used PBMCs. The source of these receptors is a middle-aged woman in good health and CMV-seronegative.

The genes are TRBV7-2 and TRBJ2-7; D unresolved. V was cut by 3 bases and J by 5 bases, with 5 bases left in between. There are 11 residues in the CDR3. Germline V gene lookup returns CDR1 SGHTA and CDR2 FQGNSA. The CDR3 spells CASSLRHEQYF. DNA for the CDR3: TGTGCCAGCAGCTTGAGGCACGAGCAGTACTTC.

The chain uses TRBV2 and TRBJ1-3; 8 bases line up with TRBD1. V was pared by 6 bases and J by 3 bases, with 4 bases of the junction left unmatched. Germline CDR1 reads SNHLY; CDR2 reads FYNNEI. The CDR3 is 14 residues long. CDR3 in DNA: TGTGCCAGCAGATCGACAGGGGATGGAAACACCATATATTTT. Translation: CASRSTGDGNTIYF.

The chain couples TRBV7-3 to TRBJ1-1; 8 bases line up with TRBD1. V lost 2 bases to trimming and J lost 1 base; unmatched junction nucleotides: 0. Germline lookup yields CDR1 SGHTA and CDR2 FQGTGA. This CDR3 contains 14 residues. CDR3 sequence reads: CASSLGTGNTEAFF. CDR3 DNA: TGTGCCAGCAGCTTAGGGACAGGGAACACTGAAGCTTTCTTT.

V gene TRBV11-2 combines with J gene TRBJ1-5, with 10 bases that match TRBD1. The trim removed 1 base at V and 3 bases at J, leaving 6 bases unmatched. Germline V gene data show CDR1 as SGHAT and CDR2 as FQNNGV. The CDR3 is 17 residues long. CDR3 bases: TGTGCCAGCAGCTTAGGGGGGACAGGGGTACCCAATCAGCCCCAGCATTTT. As protein: CASSLGGTGVPNQPQHF.

The V and J genes are TRBV27 and TRBJ1-6, with D possibly matching TRBD1 (5 bases). V was shortened by 1 base and J by 10 bases, with 17 bases between the two germline ends. The CDR3 is 16 amino acids. The germline gives CDR1 MNHEY, CDR2 SMNVEV (reference sequence). The CDR3 coding sequence is TGTGCCAGCAGTTTATACCCCAGGGAAGGAGAATCACCCCTCCACTTT. Protein sequence: CASSLYPREGESPLHF.

This rearrangement joins TRBV5-3 to TRBJ2-7, with 7 bases identical to TRBD1. TRBV5-3 qualifies as an ORF whose function is uncertain. CDR3 length equals 14 residues. The trim removed 4 bases at V and 2 bases at J, leaving 6 bases unmatched. The CDR3 region is CARSPSTGTYEQYF. The CDR3 coding sequence is TGTGCCAGAAGCCCATCGACAGGGACCTACGAGCAGTACTTC.